The entry below describes one T cell receptor beta chain. Trimming took off 6 bases at V and 4 bases at J, with 12 bases between the two ends. This CDR3 spans 13 amino acids. This specimen belongs to a study of blood T cell repertoires in COVID-19. Study overall: Italy, Spain and the United States were the sources of the convalescent and acute COVID-19 samples.

How the authors handled the data: Researchers report that nucleated cell counts were estimated from reference gene primer amplification. Sequencing was performed with immunoSEQ multiplex PCR; in TCRdb, only in-frame clones are kept and a portion is missing. The V and J calls and clone size were taken over from that table, and D and trimming were inferred from the DNA. The sample lists about 240,000 clones, roughly four fifths occurring once. The sequenced sample was peripheral blood. This chain joins TRBV12-3 or TRBV12-4 and TRBJ1-1, with a possible D match to TRBD1 (6 bases). The clonotype comes from a woman older than 75 with acute or convalescent COVID-19. The CDR3 DNA reads TGTGCCAGCAGACTTGGGGGGGCCACTGAAGCTTTCTTT. It translates to CASRLGGATEAFF.